This T cell receptor beta chain is drawn from a study of blood T cell repertoires in COVID-19 (TCRdb year 2020). With regard to the full study: Samples covering the acute and convalescent phases of COVID-19 were provided by collaborators in the United States, Italy and Spain. The material from the prospective study consisted of cDNA or gDNA derived from T cells, B-cell-depleted T cells, or PBMCs. Where HLA class I and class II types were available, the types were taken from metadata supplied by the sample provider, not from assay-based typing. The samples were drawn from the first 160 participants of the ongoing ImmuneRACE study and from some 1,300 subjects provided by 6 global collaborators. A de-identified subject ID, COVID-19 status, age in years and sex were almost always included in the sample metadata. The repertoires were released in a freely available public database intended as a resource for research on the immune response to SARS-CoV-2. Deeply sampled blood TCRbeta repertoires from subjects exposed to, actively infected with, or recovered from COVID-19 were included in the dataset.

A remark on this clone: Its antigen is unknown. Per-base qualities were not stored, and no clone one base away is much larger.

The immunoSEQ Assay, a bias-controlled multiplex PCR, was used to amplify TCRbeta CDR3 regions from genomic DNA. Concerning the study's data processing: Within the assay, amplification of reference gene primers was used to estimate how many nucleated cells each sample contained. Sequence reads were collapsed and filtered to measure the absolute abundance of every unique TCRbeta CDR3 rearrangement. For each sample, productive Simpson clonality was calculated by taking the square root of Simpson's diversity index across productive rearrangements. TCRdb provides this immuneACCESS table in a form limited to in-frame rearrangements. Some clones are lacking; in checked studies, under half of them reflect an unresolved V gene, and why the rest are absent is not known. The V and J calls and clone size come from that table; D and trimming were worked out from the DNA. The sample table records some 290,000 clones; approximately 87% of these occur just once. Clones ranked in the top ten supply 3.5% to 5.5% of the sample.

Samples from volunteer blood donors who had recovered from COVID-19 were contributed by a second Seattle source. Whole blood was collected in K2EDTA tubes by collaborating institutions according to the institutions' own protocols. For TCRbeta analysis, collaborators shipped samples as frozen whole blood, isolated PBMCs, or DNA extracted from either of those sample types. General conclusions and limits of the study: How much clinical and demographic metadata was included differed by source and by participant, and the metadata was provided uncurated.

Source material: peripheral blood. The clonotype was recovered from a man in his 60s who had recovered from COVID-19.

CDR3 region: CATSRFSGQGAEAFF. Read as DNA, the sequence is TGTGCCACCAGCAGATTTAGTGGACAGGGCGCTGAAGCTTTCTTT. In this chain, TRBV15 is recombined with TRBJ1-1, with TRBD1 identical over 8 junction bases. The CDR3 numbers 15 residues from cysteine through phenylalanine. Kept here is only the CDR3 DNA, which spans 45 bases and is read in frame from base 1. Trimming takes 2 bases off V and 6 bases off J; junction bases not matched to a gene: 8. Reading the germline V gene (reference sequence) gives CDR1 LNHNV and CDR2 YYDKDF.